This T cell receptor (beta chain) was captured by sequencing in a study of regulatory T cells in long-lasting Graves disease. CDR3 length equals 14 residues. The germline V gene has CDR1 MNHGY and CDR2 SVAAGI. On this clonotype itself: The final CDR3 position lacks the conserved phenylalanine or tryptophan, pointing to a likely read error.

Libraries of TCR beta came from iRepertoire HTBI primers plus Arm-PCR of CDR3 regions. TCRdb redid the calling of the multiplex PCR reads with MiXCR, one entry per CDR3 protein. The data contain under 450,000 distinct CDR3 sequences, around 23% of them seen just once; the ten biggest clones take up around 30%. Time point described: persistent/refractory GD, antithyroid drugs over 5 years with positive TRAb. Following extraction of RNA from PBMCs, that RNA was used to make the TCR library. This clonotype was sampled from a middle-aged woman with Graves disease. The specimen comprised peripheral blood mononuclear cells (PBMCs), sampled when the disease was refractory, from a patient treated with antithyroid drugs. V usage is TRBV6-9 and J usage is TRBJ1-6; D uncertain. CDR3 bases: TGCGCCAGCAGTTACGGGCCGTTAGTATCACCCCTCCACTCT. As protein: CASSYGPLVSPLHS.